A selection of T cell receptor beta chains follows, all from one sample in a study of CD8 T cells in ankylosing spondylitis. TCRdb itself ran the 5' RACE reads through MiXCR, one entry per CDR3 protein. The sample has some 330,000 distinct CDR3 sequences; roughly 8% are singletons. The sequenced sample consisted of blood, either unsorted or a sorted T cell fraction (not recorded which). All receptors derive from a male donor with ankylosing spondylitis. Each CDR3 is given with its conserved first and last residue. The order of the fields is CDR3 DNA, CDR3 protein, clone size, V gene, D gene, J gene. A D gene is named only where the DNA matches it firmly. Some rows have no size entry. The others give once, few or many, or a class for an expanded clone.

TGCAGTGCTAGGGGAATACGGGAGCAGTACTTC CSARGIREQYF NA TRBV20-1 NA TRBJ2-7
TGTGCCAGCAGCTCCGCGGACAGGGGGTACACTGAAGCTTTCTTT CASSSADRGYTEAFF NA TRBV27 TRBD1 TRBJ1-1
TGTGCCAGCAGCTTTACTAGCGGGAGGGCCTACCGCAATGAGCAGTTCTTC CASSFTSGRAYRNEQFF few TRBV11-2 TRBD2 TRBJ2-1
TGTGCCAGCAGCGCAGCGCCTGAGGGAAAACTGTTTTTT CASSAAPEGKLFF few TRBV9 NA TRBJ1-4
TGCGCCAGCAGCTTGGTGGCTAGCGGGAGCACAGATACGCAGTATTTT CASSLVASGSTDTQYF NA TRBV5-1 TRBD2 TRBJ2-3
TGCGCCAGCAGCCCCCCCTTTAACTCCTACAATGAGCAGTTCTTC CASSPPFNSYNEQFF many TRBV5-1 NA TRBJ2-1
TGTGCCAGCAGCTACTGGGGACATCTTCGGAGAGGGGCCAACGTCCTGACTTTC CASSYWGHLRRGANVLTF few TRBV6-5 NA TRBJ2-6
TGTGCCAGCAGTTACCCTTCGGACAGCTCAACTAATGAAAAACTGTTTTTT CASSYPSDSSTNEKLFF NA TRBV6-5 NA TRBJ1-4
TGTGCCAGCTCACCATCTCCGGGAAGTTCCACCGTCCTGACTTTC CASSPSPGSSTVLTF few TRBV18 NA TRBJ2-6
TGTGCCAGCAGCTCCGGAGGACTAGCGGGACCTGGACGCAATGAGCAGTTCTTC CASSSGGLAGPGRNEQFF few TRBV11-2 TRBD2 TRBJ2-1
TGTGCCAGCTCACTACCGTCCGGAAAGACCCAGTACTTC CASSLPSGKTQYF NA TRBV18 NA TRBJ2-5
TGTGCCAGCAGCCTTCTAGCGGGAGAGCCAGATACGCAGTATTTT CASSLLAGEPDTQYF few TRBV3-1 TRBD2 TRBJ2-3
TGTGCCAGCAGCATAACAGGGGCGTCGGACACCGGGGAGCTGTTTTTT CASSITGASDTGELFF few TRBV7-9 TRBD1 TRBJ2-2
TGCAGTGCTAGAGACCTACGACAGGGGGAGACCCAGTACTTC CSARDLRQGETQYF once TRBV20-1 TRBD1 TRBJ2-5
TGTGCCAGCTCACCACCGTCAGGGTCCGGGGAGCTGTTTTTT CASSPPSGSGELFF NA TRBV18 NA TRBJ2-2
TGTGCCGGTGCAGGGATTGGCACTGAAGCTTTCTTT CAGAGIGTEAFF few TRBV11-2 NA TRBJ1-1
TGCGCCAGCAGCTTGGCTCCAGACCCCTACGAGCAGTACTTC CASSLAPDPYEQYF NA TRBV5-1 NA TRBJ2-7
TGTGCCAGCAGCCCGAACCAAGGCGTCGGCTACACCTTC CASSPNQGVGYTF many TRBV3-1 NA TRBJ1-2
TGTGCCAGCAGTGAGGCTAGCGGGACTTACAATGAGCAGTTCTTC CASSEASGTYNEQFF NA TRBV6-1 TRBD2 TRBJ2-1
TGTGCCAGCAGCCAAGATGGGCTAGCGGGCCAAGAGACCCAGTACTTC CASSQDGLAGQETQYF NA TRBV14 TRBD2 TRBJ2-5
TGTGCCAGCAGCCAAGGGTCGGGTGAAAAACTGTTTTTT CASSQGSGEKLFF few TRBV7-3 NA TRBJ1-4
TGCAGCGTTCATGCGGGCGAAAGCTCCTACAATGAGCAGTTCTTC CSVHAGESSYNEQFF many TRBV29-1 NA TRBJ2-1
TGCAGTGCTAGATCCCGGACAGGGGGTAATGAAAAACTGTTTTTT CSARSRTGGNEKLFF few TRBV20-1 TRBD1 TRBJ1-4
TGTGCCAGCAGCTCTACCCCCGGGCGAATGGAGACCCAGTACTTC CASSSTPGRMETQYF few TRBV11-2 NA TRBJ2-5
TGTGCCAGCAGTACCCAAGCGGGACAGACGAACACTGAAGCTTTCTTT CASSTQAGQTNTEAFF NA TRBV6-1 TRBD1 TRBJ1-1
TGTGCCAGCAGCGACCAGGGTGTGCGCAATCAGCCCCAGCATTTT CASSDQGVRNQPQHF NA TRBV6-1 NA TRBJ1-5
TGTGCCAGCAGGAGAACAATGACAGGGAACGAGCAGTACTTC CASRRTMTGNEQYF NA TRBV27 TRBD1 TRBJ2-7
TGTGCCAGCAGCTTAGGTCCAGGGCCCAATGAGCAGTTCTTC CASSLGPGPNEQFF NA TRBV11-2 NA TRBJ2-1
TGTGCCATCAGTGAGTCTTCCCCCTACGAGCAGTACTTC CAISESSPYEQYF medium-sized TRBV10-3 NA TRBJ2-7
TGTGCCAGCAGCTTACAGACTCTACACCGTTACTACGAGCAGTACTTC CASSLQTLHRYYEQYF NA TRBV5-6 NA TRBJ2-7
TGTGCCAGCAGCACTTGGGGAGGGGAGGTAGATACGCAGTATTTT CASSTWGGEVDTQYF NA TRBV7-2 TRBD2 TRBJ2-3
TGTGCCAGCAGCCCTACAGCGGGAGGGCCCTACGAGCAGTACTTC CASSPTAGGPYEQYF NA TRBV11-2 TRBD2 TRBJ2-7
TGCAGCGCCGCGGGACAGGGCGAGCAGTACTTC CSAAGQGEQYF many TRBV29-1 TRBD1 TRBJ2-7
TGCGCCAGCAGCTTGGGGACAGGTCGTGAACAGTTCTTC CASSLGTGREQFF many TRBV5-1 TRBD1 TRBJ2-1
TGTGCCAGCAGCCACCTCAGGCGTGAAGCTTTCTTT CASSHLRREAFF once TRBV3-1 NA TRBJ1-1
TGTGCCAGCAGGGGTACAGGGCGCATGAACACTGAAGCTTTCTTT CASRGTGRMNTEAFF few TRBV7-9 NA TRBJ1-1
TGTGCCAGCAGCTTTGAGCGGAGCCTGAACACCGGGGAGCTGTTTTTT CASSFERSLNTGELFF NA TRBV7-2 NA TRBJ2-2
TGCGCCAGCAGCTTACAGGGAGCCCGGGAAAAACTGTTTTTT CASSLQGAREKLFF NA TRBV5-1 NA TRBJ1-4
TGTGCCAGCAGCTCACCTCGAATTAGCGGGGGCTCAAGCTCCTACAATGAGCAGTTCTTC CASSSPRISGGSSSYNEQFF many TRBV11-1 TRBD2 TRBJ2-1
TGCAGTGCTAGTTCCTGGCGCTCCTACAATGAGCAGTTCTTC CSASSWRSYNEQFF few TRBV20-1 NA TRBJ2-1
TGTGCCAGCAGCGTAGGGAACAGGGGTGGAAACACCATATATTTT CASSVGNRGGNTIYF NA TRBV9 TRBD1 TRBJ1-3
TGTGCCAGCAGCTCTCGTGGGGAAGCAGCCGTTCTCAAGCAGTACTTC CASSSRGEAAVLKQYF few TRBV7-9 NA TRBJ2-7
TGTGCCAGCAGAGGGGGTGGAGAAAAACTGTTTTTT CASRGGGEKLFF many TRBV28 NA TRBJ1-4
TGTGCCAGCAGTTACAGGGGGTCGTCCAATCAGCCCCAGCATTTT CASSYRGSSNQPQHF NA TRBV2 TRBD1 TRBJ1-5
TGTGCCATCCATAGGAAACTAGCGGGCAGTGTGGAGACCCAGTACTTC CAIHRKLAGSVETQYF few TRBV6-1 TRBD2 TRBJ2-5